This T cell receptor beta chain was profiled in a study of shared clonotypes between healthy human individuals. Turning to the study itself: The cohort comprised a couple of women and a few men. Their ages spanned 18 to 49 years.

Each cell subset's genomic DNA was divided evenly among several immunoSEQ plates. Sequencing of unsorted PBMC DNA was carried out using ten immunoSEQ deep assay plates. Generated by immunoSEQ multiplex PCR, the TCRdb table keeps only in-frame clones and is missing some. The data show about 470,000 clones, roughly 80% seen once. This CDR3 is 13 amino acids long. Germline-derived CDR1 and CDR2 are LGHNA and YNFKEQ. V was cut by 1 base and J by 2 bases, with 4 bases left in between. Every one of the donors was a Caucasian adult that lived in Nashville, Tennessee. The sample comprised PBMCs. The clonotype was recovered from a woman aged 40 to 50 in good health. Some clones in this sample may be carry-over from other donors' samples. The V gene is TRBV4-2, the J gene TRBJ2-3, with unresolved D. In DNA, the CDR3 is TGTGCCAGCAGCCAAGTAGCCACAGATACGCAGTATTTT. Translating it yields CASSQVATDTQYF.